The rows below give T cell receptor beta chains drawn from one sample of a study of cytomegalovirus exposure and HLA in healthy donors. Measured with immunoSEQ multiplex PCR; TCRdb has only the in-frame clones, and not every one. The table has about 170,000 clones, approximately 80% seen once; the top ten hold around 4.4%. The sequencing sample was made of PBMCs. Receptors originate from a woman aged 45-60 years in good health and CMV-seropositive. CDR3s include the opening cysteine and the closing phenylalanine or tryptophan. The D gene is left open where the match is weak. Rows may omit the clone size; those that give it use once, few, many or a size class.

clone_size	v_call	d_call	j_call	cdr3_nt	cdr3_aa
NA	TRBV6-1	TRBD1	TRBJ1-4	TGTGCCAGCAGTGCCCCGACAGGGGTTAATGAAAAACTGTTTTTT	CASSAPTGVNEKLFF
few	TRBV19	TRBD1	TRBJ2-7	TGTGCCAGTAGTATGACTCTAAGGGGACAGGGCGACGAGCAGTACTTC	CASSMTLRGQGDEQYF
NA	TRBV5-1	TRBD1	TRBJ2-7	TGCGCCAGCAGCAAAAGACAGGGTGTGGACGAGCAGTACTTC	CASSKRQGVDEQYF
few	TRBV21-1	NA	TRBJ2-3	TGTGCCAGCAGCAAATGGCGGGTTGCGGGCACAGATACGCAGTATTTT	CASSKWRVAGTDTQYF
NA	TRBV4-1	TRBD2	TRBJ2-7	TGCGCCAGCAGCCAGCTCGGGACTAGCTTTTCCTACGAGCAGTACTTC	CASSQLGTSFSYEQYF
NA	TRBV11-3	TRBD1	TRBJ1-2	TGTGCCAGCAGCTACCGAGGGGACAGGCTTGGCTACACCTTC	CASSYRGDRLGYTF
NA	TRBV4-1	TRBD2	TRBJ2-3	TGCGCCAGCAGCCAAGGGCCTGGTCTAGCGGGAGAAGGTACGCAGTATTTT	CASSQGPGLAGEGTQYF
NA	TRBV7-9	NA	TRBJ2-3	TGTGCCAGCAGCCCCCGGGCTAGCGACAGCACAGATACGCAGTATTTT	CASSPRASDSTDTQYF
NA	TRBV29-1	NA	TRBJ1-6	TGCAGCGCAGGACAGCCTAATTCACCCCTCCACTTT	CSAGQPNSPLHF
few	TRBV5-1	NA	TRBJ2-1	TGCGCCAGCAGCTTGGAGGGGGACTCCTACAATGAGCAGTTCTTC	CASSLEGDSYNEQFF
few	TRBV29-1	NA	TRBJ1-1	TGCAGCGTTGACAGGGGCACCACTGAAGCTTTCTTT	CSVDRGTTEAFF
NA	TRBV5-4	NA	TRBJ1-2	TGTGCCAGCAGCTTGGGCAGGGGCGATGGCTACACCTTC	CASSLGRGDGYTF
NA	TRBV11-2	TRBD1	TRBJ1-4	TGTGCCAGCAGCTCATTGACAGGGCGTACAACTAATGAAAAACTGTTTTTT	CASSSLTGRTTNEKLFF
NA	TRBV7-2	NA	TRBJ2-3	TGTGCCAGCAGCCCCCGTTTAGCGGGCACAGATACGCAGTATTTT	CASSPRLAGTDTQYF
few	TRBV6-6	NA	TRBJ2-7	TGTGCCAGCAGTCGGGACATTGGCGAGCAGTACTTC	CASSRDIGEQYF
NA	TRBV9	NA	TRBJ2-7	TGTGCCAGCAGCGTAGAGGTTGCTGCGGGCTACGAGCAGTACTTC	CASSVEVAAGYEQYF
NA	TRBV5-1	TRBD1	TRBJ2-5	TGCGCCAGCAGCTTCCAGGGGGCCCCAGAGGAGACCCAGTACTTC	CASSFQGAPEETQYF
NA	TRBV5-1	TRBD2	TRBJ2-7	TGCGCCAGCAGCTTGGGGACTAGCGGGACTTCCTACGAGCAGTACTTC	CASSLGTSGTSYEQYF
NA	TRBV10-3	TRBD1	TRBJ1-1	TGTGCCATCGGGGGAGGGACAGGGGGCACTGAAGCTTTCTTT	CAIGGGTGGTEAFF
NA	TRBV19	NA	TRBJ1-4	TGTGCCAGCACACCTTCGACAGGTGGTGTTGAAAAACTGTTTTTT	CASTPSTGGVEKLFF
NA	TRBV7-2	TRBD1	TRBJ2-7	TGTGCCAGCAGCTCAAGACAGGGTTTTTTGAACGAGCAGTACTTC	CASSSRQGFLNEQYF
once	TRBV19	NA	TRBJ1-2	TGTGCCAGTAGGTCGGGGGTGAGACTCTTCTATGGCTACACCTTC	CASRSGVRLFYGYTF
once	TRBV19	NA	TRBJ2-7	TGTGCCAGTAGTAACCCTTCGGCAGGGTGGTACGAGCAGTACTTC	CASSNPSAGWYEQYF
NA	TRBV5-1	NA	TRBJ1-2	TGCGCCAGCAGCTTCCCGAACAGGGACCCACTCAACTATGGCTACACCTTC	CASSFPNRDPLNYGYTF
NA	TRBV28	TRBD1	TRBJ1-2	TGTGCCGGTAGGGACAGGACCGATCATGGCTACACCTTC	CAGRDRTDHGYTF
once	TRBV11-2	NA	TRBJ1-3	TGTGCCAGCAGCTTAGAGTTCAGGGAAAACACCATATATTTT	CASSLEFRENTIYF
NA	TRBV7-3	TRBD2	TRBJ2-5	TGTGCCAGCAGCTTAACGCCCGGGGAGGGAGAGACCCAGTACTTC	CASSLTPGEGETQYF
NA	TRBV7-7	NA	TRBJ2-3	TGTGCTAGCAGCCCGATGGCACCCACAGATACGCAGTATTTT	CASSPMAPTDTQYF
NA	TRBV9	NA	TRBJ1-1	TGTGCCAGCAGCTCCAAGTCCGGAGTCCCTAACACTGAAGCTTTCTTT	CASSSKSGVPNTEAFF
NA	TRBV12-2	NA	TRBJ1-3	TGTGCAAGTCGCTTAGCAGAGGGAAGGCGTGGAAACACCATATATTTT	CASRLAEGRRGNTIYF
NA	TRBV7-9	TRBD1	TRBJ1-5	TGTGCCAGGGGACAGGAGAGCAATCAGCCCCAGCATTTT	CARGQESNQPQHF
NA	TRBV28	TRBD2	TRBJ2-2	TGTGCCAGCGGCTCCCCCCGGGAGGCCGGGGAGCTGTTTTTT	CASGSPREAGELFF
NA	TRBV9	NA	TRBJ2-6	TGTGCCAGCAGCCCCGGGATATCCTCTGGGGCCAACGTCCTGACTTTC	CASSPGISSGANVLTF